Following are 23 T cell receptor beta chains from one sample sequenced in a study of shared clonotypes between healthy human individuals. Sequencing was performed with immunoSEQ multiplex PCR; in TCRdb, only in-frame clones are kept and a portion is missing. The sample comprises around 2,100,000 clones, just under 95% of which are singletons, and 1% to 1.5% rests with the top ten. Naive CD8 cells lacked CD45RO, underwent positive selection for CCR7 and left out terminally differentiated effector memory CD45RA+ cells. The sample consisted of naive CD8+ T cells sorted from blood. Receptors were obtained from a man between 18 and 29 years old in good health.

This clone showed up just a few times. The chain carries TRBV4-3 and TRBJ2-7; D is possibly TRBD2 (5 bases). Per germline, CDR1 LGHNA and CDR2 YSLEER. The CDR3 has 15 amino acids. V was cut by 3 bases and J by 4 bases, with 16 bases left in between. The DNA for the CDR3 is TGCGCCAGCAGCCAGTACGCTGGGAGCGGTTACGAGCAGTACTTC. Encoded protein: CASSQYAGSGYEQYF.

This chain connects TRBV7-8 to TRBJ1-1, with D possibly being TRBD1 (5 bases). V gave up 3 bases and J gave up 2 bases, with 10 bases separating them. Germline CDR1 and CDR2: SGHVS and FQNEAQ. The CDR3 is 14 amino acids. The CDR3 spells CASSLFRANTEAFF. CDR3 DNA sequence: TGTGCCAGCAGCTTGTTCAGGGCCAACACTGAAGCTTTCTTT.

The CDR3 is CASSFDSYPYEQYF. In nucleotides, the CDR3 is TGTGCCAGCAGCTTCGACAGCTACCCCTACGAGCAGTACTTC. The V and J genes are TRBV28 and TRBJ2-7; TRBD1 might be the D (5 bases). V lost 6 bases and J lost 2, with 14 bases in between. This CDR3 has 14 amino acids. From germline, CDR1 is MDHEN and CDR2 SYDVKM.

As for this clone: The sample holds other DNA sequences that translate to the same CDR3. The chain is built from TRBV10-2 and TRBJ2-7; no reliable D call. Germline assignment: CDR1 WSHSY and CDR2 SAAADI. CDR3 length: 12 amino acids. The germline V and J ends were trimmed by 0 bases and 2 bases, with 2 bases remaining between them. In DNA form, the CDR3 reads TGCGCCAGCAGTGAGTCGCCCTACGAGCAGTACTTC. Its translation: CASSESPYEQYF.

J is TRBJ1-1 and V is TRBV9; D call uncertain. V was cut by 1 base and J by 3 bases, with 10 bases left in between. Germline assignment: CDR1 SGDLS and CDR2 YYNGEE. There are 14 residues in the CDR3. CDR3 coding DNA: TGTGCCAGCAGCGTAACAAAGAGAGACACTGAAGCTTTCTTT. Translation: CASSVTKRDTEAFF. The whole variable domain, filled in from reference TRBV9 and TRBJ1-1, reads DSGVTQTPKHLITATGQRVTLRCSPRSGDLSVYWYQQSLDQGLQFLIQYYNGEERAKGNILERFSAQQFPDLHSELNLSSLELGDSALYFCASSVTKRDTEAFFGQGTRLTVV.

The V and J genes are TRBV7-9 and TRBJ1-1; TRBD1 matches at 9 bases. This CDR3 is 14 amino acids long. The trim removed 3 bases at V and 12 bases at J, leaving 11 bases unmatched. CDR1 and CDR2 (germline): SEHNR, FQNEAQ (reference sequence). The CDR3 DNA sequence: TGTGCCAGCAGCTTCCGGGACAGGGAGTTCGGAACTTTCTTT. Translated: CASSFRDREFGTFF.

V gene TRBV7-8 combines with J gene TRBJ2-5; 10 nucleotides match TRBD1. The V and J ends lost 0 bases and 1 base, in that order; junction bases with no gene match: 11. The germline CDR1 and CDR2 sequences are SGHVS and FQNEAQ. This CDR3 region has 19 residues. This chain's CDR3 is CASSLAFIGQGEFQETQYF. The CDR3 DNA sequence: TGTGCCAGCAGCTTAGCTTTTATAGGACAGGGGGAATTCCAAGAGACCCAGTACTTC. The complete variable domain, with remaining parts taken from reference TRBV7-8 and TRBJ2-5, reads GAGVSQSPRYKVAKRGQDVALRCDPISGHVSLFWYQQALGQGPEFLTYFQNEAQLDKSGLPSDRFFAERPEGSVSTLKIQRTQQEDSAVYLCASSLAFIGQGEFQETQYFGPGTRLLVL.

Regarding this clone: Other nucleotide sequences from this sample produce the same CDR3. The gene calls are TRBV4-1 and TRBJ2-7; D call uncertain. This CDR3 has 13 amino acids. V was clipped by 3 bases and J by 3 bases, with 9 bases between them. Germline CDR1 MGHRA, CDR2 YSYEKL. The CDR3 bases are TGCGCCAGCAGCCAGGGTCCAGTCTACGAGCAGTACTTC. It specifies CASSQGPVYEQYF.

The CDR3 bases are TGTGCCAGCAGTGAAAGAGGGAACACTGAAGCTTTCTTT. Its protein product is CASSERGNTEAFF. The genes are TRBV6-4 and TRBJ1-1; unclear D gene. Per the germline V gene, CDR1 is MRHNA and CDR2 is SNTAGT. The CDR3 is 13 amino acids. V dropped 3 bases and J dropped 1 base, with 6 bases sitting between them.

This clone was picked up one time. The chain has TRBV4-1 and TRBJ2-3; 8 bases align to TRBD1. J gave up 3 bases and V 0 bases, and 11 bases lay outside the gene matches. The CDR3 consists of 18 residues. Germline CDR1 and CDR2: MGHRA and YSYEKL. The CDR3 loop is CASSQDMAVGQETDTQYF. CDR3 DNA sequence: TGCGCCAGCAGCCAAGATATGGCTGTGGGACAGGAGACAGATACGCAGTATTTT.

The chain employs TRBV7-9 and TRBJ1-2; 8 bases align to TRBD1. The junction had 8 bases not matched to a gene; V was cut back by 5 bases and J by 0 bases. Germline assignment: CDR1 SEHNR and CDR2 FQNEAQ (reference sequence). CDR3 length: 16 residues. This CDR3 is CASSDLQGEANYGYTF. The DNA of the CDR3 is TGTGCCAGCAGCGATCTACAGGGGGAGGCTAACTATGGCTACACCTTC.

DNA for the CDR3: TGTGCCAGCAGCGTCCTAGCGGGGGGAAGCTCCTACGAGCAGTACTTC. Translation: CASSVLAGGSSYEQYF. The rearrangement joins TRBV9 to TRBJ2-7, with TRBD2 identical over 11 bases. Germline V lookup: CDR1 SGDLS, CDR2 YYNGEE. Trimming removed 2 bases from V and 0 bases from J; junction bases left unmatched: 4. The CDR3 spans 16 residues.

V is TRBV14 and J is TRBJ1-6; no firm D call. The V gene lost 1 base and the J gene lost 2 bases, with 9 bases spanning the gap. The CDR3 totals 16 residues. Germline CDR1 reads SGHDN; CDR2 reads FVKESK. The CDR3 DNA reads as TGTGCCAGCAGCCAAGTACTGGGAGCCTATAATTCACCCCTCCACTTT. This gives the protein CASSQVLGAYNSPLHF. Together with reference TRBV14 and TRBJ1-6, the CDR3 gives the full variable domain: EAGVTQFPSHSVIEKGQTVTLRCDPISGHDNLYWYRRVMGKEIKFLLHFVKESKQDESGMPNNRFLAERTGGTYSTLKVQPAELEDSGVYFCASSQVLGAYNSPLHFGNGTRLTVT.

The chain couples TRBV4-1 to TRBJ1-2; 11 bases line up with TRBD1. The V gene end was trimmed by 7 bases and the J gene end by 8 bases; junction bases not matched to a gene: 9. This CDR3 region has 14 residues. Germline assignment: CDR1 MGHRA and CDR2 YSYEKL. CDR3: CASTADRGLWGYTF. The CDR3 DNA follows: TGCGCCAGCACCGCGGACAGGGGGCTGTGGGGCTACACCTTC.

The chain is built from TRBV7-8 and TRBJ2-7, with a weak D call TRBD1 (6 bases). Germline CDR1 reads SGHVS; CDR2 reads FQNEAQ. With 5 bases removed from V and 6 bases from J, the gap between germline ends came to 14 bases. The CDR3 consists of 13 residues. The CDR3 loop is CASSPSTGSEQYF. In nucleotides, the CDR3 is TGTGCCAGCAGCCCTAGTACAGGGAGCGAGCAGTACTTC.

The chain recombines TRBV27 with TRBJ1-6; D remains unclear. Per the germline V gene, CDR1 is MNHEY and CDR2 is SMNVEV (reference sequence). The CDR3 has 15 amino acids. V lost 5 bases to trimming and J lost 3 bases, with 11 bases between them. The CDR3 sequence is CASSAGWGYNSPLHF. The CDR3, as DNA: TGTGCCAGCAGTGCCGGTTGGGGCTATAATTCACCCCTCCACTTT.

The genes are TRBV5-1 and TRBJ2-7, with D perhaps being TRBD1 or TRBD2 (5 bases each). CDR1 and CDR2 (germline): SGHRS, YFSETQ. This CDR3 is built from 16 residues. The ends were cut back, 9 bases at V and 0 bases at J, with 22 bases in the middle. The CDR3 reads CATFLRASNYSYEQYF. DNA for the CDR3: TGCGCCACCTTCCTCAGGGCTAGCAATTACTCCTACGAGCAGTACTTC.

The V call is TRBV9, the J call TRBJ2-3; no clear D. Germline CDR1 SGDLS, CDR2 YYNGEE. V lost 3 bases and J lost 4, with 6 bases in between. This CDR3 comprises 12 residues. CDR3 sequence reads: CASSEDPDTQYF. The CDR3 nucleotides read TGTGCCAGCAGCGAGGACCCAGATACGCAGTATTTT.

This clone has just a few counts. At the DNA level, this CDR3 is encoded by other sequences in the same sample as well. The chain uses TRBV27 and TRBJ1-2; 7 positions agree with TRBD1. Looked up from germline, CDR1 is MNHEY and CDR2 is SMNVEV (reference sequence). Trimming removed 3 bases from V and 6 bases from J; junction bases left unmatched: 4. The CDR3 has 13 residues. CDR3 region: CASSLIGGDGYTF. The DNA for the CDR3 is TGTGCCAGCAGTTTGATAGGGGGCGATGGCTACACCTTC.

The rearrangement links TRBV6-5 to TRBJ1-2, with D uncertain. The V and J ends lost 1 base and 4 bases respectively, with 10 bases between them. The CDR3 is 14 residues long. CDR1 and CDR2 (germline): MNHEY, SVGAGI. CDR3 DNA sequence: TGTGCCAGCAGTTACTACCCGGCCGGCTATGGCTACACCTTC. Translation gives CASSYYPAGYGYTF.

The chain links TRBV6-5 to TRBJ2-4; 8 bases map to TRBD1. CDR3 length equals 12 residues. J was trimmed by 6 bases and V by 7 bases; bases with no gene match: 2. Germline V gene sequence: CDR1 MNHEY, CDR2 SVGAGI. CDR3 nucleotide sequence: TGTGCCAGCACCGGACAGGGAAACATTCAGTACTTC. Its protein is CASTGQGNIQYF.

The genes are TRBV5-8 and TRBJ1-5; perhaps TRBD1 as D (5 bases). The CDR3 loop spans 15 amino acids. V gave up 3 bases and J gave up 2 bases, with 12 bases separating them. Germline V gives CDR1 SGHTS, CDR2 YDEGEE. CDR3: CASSWGSGGNQPQHF. DNA for the CDR3: TGTGCCAGCAGCTGGGGGTCCGGCGGCAATCAGCCCCAGCATTTT.

The genes are TRBV5-6 and TRBJ2-2, with D possibly TRBD1 on 6 matching bases. Germline values: CDR1 SGHDT, CDR2 YYEEEE. V was clipped by 4 bases and J by 5 bases, with 15 bases between them. The CDR3 spans 15 residues. The CDR3 DNA is TGTGCCAGCAGCGCCACAGGGCGTTGGACCGGGGAGCTGTTTTTT. Its protein is CASSATGRWTGELFF.